This TCR beta chain was identified during a study of vaccination and CD4 T cells after COVID-19. Across the study: Investigators took post-vaccine samples a median 72 days after dose two, within a range of 14 to 241.

This clonotype was observed a handful of times. The target antigen is unknown. General study findings and limits: When vaccine-specific clones from convalescent patients were examined, 304 of 307 were spike mono-reactive.

The Oncomine TCR Beta short-read assay was applied to DNA of cultured CD4+ T cells. Scientists extracted genomic DNA from CD4+ T cells grown in culture. From the PCR reads, TCRdb called clonotypes with MiXCR, one entry per CDR3 protein. This table has some 4,600 distinct CDR3 sequences, approximately 30% appearing once. This sample's treatment: roughly 10-day PBMC culture with coronavirus spike peptide pools or control peptides (ViraFEST assay). Germline V lookup: CDR1 DFQATT, CDR2 SNEGSKA (reference sequence). Trimming cost V 1 base and J 4 bases; bases outside gene matches: 4. This CDR3 comprises 14 residues.

The chain uses TRBV20-1 and TRBJ1-1; 9 nucleotides match TRBD1. The source of this sequence is a human donor who had recovered from COVID-19. Sequenced input: CD4+ T cells from blood, cultured in vitro. CDR3 sequence reads: CSARGTGGITEAFF. CDR3 nucleotide sequence: TGCAGTGCTAGAGGAACAGGGGGCATCACTGAAGCTTTCTTT.